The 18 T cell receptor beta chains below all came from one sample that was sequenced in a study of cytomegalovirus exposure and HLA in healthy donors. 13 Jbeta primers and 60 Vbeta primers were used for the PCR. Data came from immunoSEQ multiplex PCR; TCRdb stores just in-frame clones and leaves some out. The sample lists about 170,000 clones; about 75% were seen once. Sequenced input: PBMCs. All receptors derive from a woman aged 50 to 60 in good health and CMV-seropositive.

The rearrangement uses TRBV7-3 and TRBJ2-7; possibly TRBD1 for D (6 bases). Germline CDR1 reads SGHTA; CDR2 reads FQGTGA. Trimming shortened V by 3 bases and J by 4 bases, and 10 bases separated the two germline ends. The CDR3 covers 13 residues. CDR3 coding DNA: TGTGCCAGCAGCTTCCAACAGGGATACGAGCAGTACTTC. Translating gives CASSFQQGYEQYF.

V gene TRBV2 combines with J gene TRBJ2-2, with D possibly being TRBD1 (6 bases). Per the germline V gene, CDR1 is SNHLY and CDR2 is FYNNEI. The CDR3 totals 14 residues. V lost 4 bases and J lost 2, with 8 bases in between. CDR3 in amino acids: CASSVQGNTGELFF. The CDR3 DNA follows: TGTGCCAGCAGTGTACAGGGAAACACCGGGGAGCTGTTTTTT.

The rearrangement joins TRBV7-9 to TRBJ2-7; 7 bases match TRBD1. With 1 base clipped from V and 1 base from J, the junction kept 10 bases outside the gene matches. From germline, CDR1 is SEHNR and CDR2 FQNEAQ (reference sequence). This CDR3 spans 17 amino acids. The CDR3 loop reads CASSLVPSRDRSYEQYF. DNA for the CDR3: TGTGCCAGCAGCTTAGTCCCCTCCCGGGACAGATCCTACGAGCAGTACTTC.

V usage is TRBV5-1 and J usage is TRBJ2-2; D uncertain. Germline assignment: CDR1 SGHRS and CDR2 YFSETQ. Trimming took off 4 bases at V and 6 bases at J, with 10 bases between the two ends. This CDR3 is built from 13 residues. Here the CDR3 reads CASSIPVAGELFF. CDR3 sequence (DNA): TGCGCCAGCAGCATCCCGGTCGCCGGGGAGCTGTTTTTT.

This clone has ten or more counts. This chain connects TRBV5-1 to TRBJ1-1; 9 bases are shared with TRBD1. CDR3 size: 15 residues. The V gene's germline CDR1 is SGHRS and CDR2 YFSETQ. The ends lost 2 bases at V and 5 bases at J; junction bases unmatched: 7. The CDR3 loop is CASSLGTGTGTEAFF. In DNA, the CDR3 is TGCGCCAGCAGCTTAGGGACAGGGACGGGGACTGAAGCTTTCTTT.

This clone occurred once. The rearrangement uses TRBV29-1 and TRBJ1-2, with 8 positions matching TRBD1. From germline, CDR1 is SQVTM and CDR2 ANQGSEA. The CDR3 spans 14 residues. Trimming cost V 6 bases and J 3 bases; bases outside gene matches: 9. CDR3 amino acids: CSVVNRGLDYGYTF. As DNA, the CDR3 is TGCAGCGTCGTAAACAGGGGGTTAGACTATGGCTACACCTTC.

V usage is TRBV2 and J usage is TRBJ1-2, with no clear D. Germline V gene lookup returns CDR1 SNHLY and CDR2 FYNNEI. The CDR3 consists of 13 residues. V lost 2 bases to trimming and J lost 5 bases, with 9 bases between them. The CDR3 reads CASSESYSYGYTF. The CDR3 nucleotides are TGTGCCAGCAGTGAAAGTTACTCATATGGCTACACCTTC.

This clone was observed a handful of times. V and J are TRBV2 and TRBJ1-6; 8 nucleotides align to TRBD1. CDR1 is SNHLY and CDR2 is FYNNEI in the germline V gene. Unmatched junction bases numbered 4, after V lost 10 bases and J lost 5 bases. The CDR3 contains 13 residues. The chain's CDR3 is CATTGQDNSPLHF. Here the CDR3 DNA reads TGTGCCACAACGGGACAGGATAATTCACCCCTCCACTTT.

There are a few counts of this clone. This CDR3 is CASSLSGDRVEAFF. The CDR3 nucleotides read TGTGCCAGCAGCCTATCGGGGGATCGGGTCGAAGCTTTCTTT. The gene calls are TRBV7-9 and TRBJ1-1; tentatively, D is TRBD1 (5 bases). V dropped 5 bases and J dropped 8 bases, with 18 bases sitting between them. The germline gives CDR1 SEHNR, CDR2 FQNEAQ (reference sequence). This CDR3 is 14 amino acids long.

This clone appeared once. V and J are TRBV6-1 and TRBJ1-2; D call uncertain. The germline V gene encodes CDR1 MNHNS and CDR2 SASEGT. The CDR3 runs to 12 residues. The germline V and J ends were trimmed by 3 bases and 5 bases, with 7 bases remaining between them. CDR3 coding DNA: TGTGCCAGCAGTGATAGAGCATATGGCTACACCTTC. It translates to CASSDRAYGYTF.

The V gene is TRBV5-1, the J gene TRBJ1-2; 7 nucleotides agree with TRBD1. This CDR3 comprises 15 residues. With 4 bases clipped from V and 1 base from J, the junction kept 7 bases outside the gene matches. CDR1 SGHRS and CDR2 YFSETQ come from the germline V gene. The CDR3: CASSTSTGSNYGYTF. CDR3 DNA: TGCGCCAGCAGCACCTCGACAGGGAGTAACTATGGCTACACCTTC.

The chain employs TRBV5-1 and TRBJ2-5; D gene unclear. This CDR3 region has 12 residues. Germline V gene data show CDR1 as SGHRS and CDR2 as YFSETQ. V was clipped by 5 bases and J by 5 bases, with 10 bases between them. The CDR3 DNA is TGCGCCAGCAGTCAAAACGGGGAGACCCAGTACTTC. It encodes CASSQNGETQYF.

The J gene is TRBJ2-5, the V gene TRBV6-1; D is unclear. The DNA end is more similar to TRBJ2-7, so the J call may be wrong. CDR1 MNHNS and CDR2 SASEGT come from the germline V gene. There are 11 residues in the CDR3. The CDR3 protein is CASSKTYEQYF. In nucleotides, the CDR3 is TGTGCCAGCAGCAAAACCTACGAGCAGTACTTC.

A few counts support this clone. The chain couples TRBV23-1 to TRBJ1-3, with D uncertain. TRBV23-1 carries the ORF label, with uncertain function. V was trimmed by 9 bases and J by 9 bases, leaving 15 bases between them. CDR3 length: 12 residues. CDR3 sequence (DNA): TGCGCCAGTAGCGAACGGCGGGGCACCATATATTTT. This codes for CASSERRGTIYF.

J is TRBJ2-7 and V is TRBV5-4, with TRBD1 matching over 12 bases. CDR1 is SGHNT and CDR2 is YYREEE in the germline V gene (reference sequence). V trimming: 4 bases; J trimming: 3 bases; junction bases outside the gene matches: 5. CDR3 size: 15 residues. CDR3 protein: CASSPGTGGLYEQYF. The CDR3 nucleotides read TGTGCCAGCAGCCCGGGGACAGGGGGCCTCTACGAGCAGTACTTC.

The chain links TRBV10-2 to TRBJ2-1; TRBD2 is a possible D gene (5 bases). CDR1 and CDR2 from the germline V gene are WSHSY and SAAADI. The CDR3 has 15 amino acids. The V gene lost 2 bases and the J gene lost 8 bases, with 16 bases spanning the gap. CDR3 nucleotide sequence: TGCGCCAGCAGTGAGAGGCGGGCTATTAGGGATGAGCAGTTCTTC. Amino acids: CASSERRAIRDEQFF.

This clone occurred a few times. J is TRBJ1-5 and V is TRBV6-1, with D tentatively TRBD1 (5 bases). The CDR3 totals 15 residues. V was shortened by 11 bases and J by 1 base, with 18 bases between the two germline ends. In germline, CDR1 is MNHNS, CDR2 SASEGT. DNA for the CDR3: TGTGCCGTCCAAATAGGGGCGAGGAGCAATCAGCCCCAGCATTTT. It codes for CAVQIGARSNQPQHF.

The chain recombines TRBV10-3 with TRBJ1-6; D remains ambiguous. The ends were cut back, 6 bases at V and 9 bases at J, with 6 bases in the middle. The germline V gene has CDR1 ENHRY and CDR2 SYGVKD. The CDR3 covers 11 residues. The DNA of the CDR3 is TGTGCCATCAGGCCGAGTTCACCCCTCCACTTT. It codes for CAIRPSSPLHF.